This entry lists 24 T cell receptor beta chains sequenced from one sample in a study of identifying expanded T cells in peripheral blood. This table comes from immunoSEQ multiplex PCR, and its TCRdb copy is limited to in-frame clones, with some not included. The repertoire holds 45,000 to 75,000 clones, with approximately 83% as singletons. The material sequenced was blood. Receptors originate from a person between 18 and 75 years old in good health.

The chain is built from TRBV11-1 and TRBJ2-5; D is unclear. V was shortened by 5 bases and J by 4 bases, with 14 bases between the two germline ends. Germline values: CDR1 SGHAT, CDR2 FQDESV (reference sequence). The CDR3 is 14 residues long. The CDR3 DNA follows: TGTGCCAGCAGCCCCGGTTTGGCCCGAGAGACCCAGTACTTC. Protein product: CASSPGLARETQYF.

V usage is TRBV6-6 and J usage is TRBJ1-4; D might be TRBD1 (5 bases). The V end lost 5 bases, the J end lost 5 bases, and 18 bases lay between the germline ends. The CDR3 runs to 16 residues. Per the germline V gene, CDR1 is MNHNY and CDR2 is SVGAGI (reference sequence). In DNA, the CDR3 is TGTGCCAGCAGTCTGGATCCGGGACCGAGAAATGAAAAACTGTTTTTT. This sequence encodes CASSLDPGPRNEKLFF.

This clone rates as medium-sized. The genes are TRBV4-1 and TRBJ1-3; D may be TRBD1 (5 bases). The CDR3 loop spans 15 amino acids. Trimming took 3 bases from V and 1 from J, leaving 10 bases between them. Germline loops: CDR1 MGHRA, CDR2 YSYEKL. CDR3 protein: CASSQDWTSGNTIYF. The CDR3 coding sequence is TGCGCCAGCAGCCAGGATTGGACATCTGGAAACACCATATATTTT.

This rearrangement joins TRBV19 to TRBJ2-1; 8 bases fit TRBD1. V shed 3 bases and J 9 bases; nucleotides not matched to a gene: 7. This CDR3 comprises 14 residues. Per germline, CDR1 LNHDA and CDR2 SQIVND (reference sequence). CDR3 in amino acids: CASSIGTGIGEQFF. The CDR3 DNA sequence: TGTGCCAGTAGTATTGGGACAGGAATAGGTGAGCAGTTCTTC. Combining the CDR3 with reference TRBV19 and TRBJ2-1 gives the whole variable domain DGGITQSPKYLFRKEGQNVTLSCEQNLNHDAMYWYRQDPGQGLRLIYYSQIVNDFQKGDIAEGYSVSREKKESFPLTVTSAQKNPTAFYLCASSIGTGIGEQFFGPGTRLTVL.

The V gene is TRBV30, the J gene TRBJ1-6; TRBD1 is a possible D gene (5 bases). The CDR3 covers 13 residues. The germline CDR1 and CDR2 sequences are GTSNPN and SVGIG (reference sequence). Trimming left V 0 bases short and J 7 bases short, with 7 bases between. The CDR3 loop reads CAWSVPGNSPLHF. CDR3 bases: TGTGCCTGGAGTGTTCCAGGGAATTCACCCCTCCACTTT.

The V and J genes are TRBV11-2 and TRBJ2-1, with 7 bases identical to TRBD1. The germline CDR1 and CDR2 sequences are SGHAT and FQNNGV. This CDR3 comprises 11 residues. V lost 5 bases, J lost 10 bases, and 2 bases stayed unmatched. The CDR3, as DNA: TGTGCCAGCAGCCTGGGACAGGAGCAGTTCTTC. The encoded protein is CASSLGQEQFF.

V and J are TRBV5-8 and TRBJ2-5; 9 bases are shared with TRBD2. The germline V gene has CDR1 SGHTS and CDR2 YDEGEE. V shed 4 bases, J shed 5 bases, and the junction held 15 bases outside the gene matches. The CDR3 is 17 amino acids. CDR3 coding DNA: TGTGCCAGCAGCCCCTCCGGCGTAGCGGGAGTCGGGGAGACCCAGTACTTC. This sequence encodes CASSPSGVAGVGETQYF.

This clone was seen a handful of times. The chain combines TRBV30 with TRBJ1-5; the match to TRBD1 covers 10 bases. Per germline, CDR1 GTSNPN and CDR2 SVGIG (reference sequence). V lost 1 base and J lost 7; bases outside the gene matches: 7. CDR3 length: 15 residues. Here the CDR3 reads CAWSEGTGAKQPQHF. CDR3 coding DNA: TGTGCCTGGAGTGAGGGGACAGGGGCTAAGCAGCCCCAGCATTTT.

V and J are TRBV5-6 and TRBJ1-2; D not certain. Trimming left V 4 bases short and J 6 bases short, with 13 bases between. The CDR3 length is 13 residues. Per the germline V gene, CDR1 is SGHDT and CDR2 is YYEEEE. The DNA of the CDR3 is TGTGCCAGCAGCCCCCCTTCTCATAATGGCTACACCTTC. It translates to CASSPPSHNGYTF.

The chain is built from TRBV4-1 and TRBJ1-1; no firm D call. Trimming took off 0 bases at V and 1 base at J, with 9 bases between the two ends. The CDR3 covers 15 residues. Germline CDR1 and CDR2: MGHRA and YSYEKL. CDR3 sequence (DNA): TGCGCCAGCAGCCAAGACCTGAGATCGAACACTGAAGCTTTCTTT. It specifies CASSQDLRSNTEAFF.

CDR3 amino acids: CASSLAPTYEQYV. CDR3 bases: TGTGCCAGCAGCTTAGCCCCCACCTACGAGCAGTACGTC. J is TRBJ2-7 and V is TRBV7-9; no reliable D call. This CDR3 has 13 amino acids. The V end was cut by 0 bases, the J end by 2 bases, with 5 bases between. Germline-derived CDR1 and CDR2 are SEHNR and FQNEAQ (reference sequence).

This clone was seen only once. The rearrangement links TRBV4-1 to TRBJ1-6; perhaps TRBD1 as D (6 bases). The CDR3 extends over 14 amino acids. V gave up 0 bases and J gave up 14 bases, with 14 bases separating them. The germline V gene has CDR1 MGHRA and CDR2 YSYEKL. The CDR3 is CASSQDRGGRALHF. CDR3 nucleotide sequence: TGCGCCAGCAGCCAAGATAGGGGGGGAAGGGCCCTCCACTTT.

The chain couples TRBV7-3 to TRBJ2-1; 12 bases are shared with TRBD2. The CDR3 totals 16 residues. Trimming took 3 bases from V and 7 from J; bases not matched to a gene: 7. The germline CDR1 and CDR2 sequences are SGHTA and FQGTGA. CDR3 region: CASSFRLAGDENEQFF. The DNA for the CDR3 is TGTGCCAGCAGCTTCAGACTAGCGGGGGACGAAAATGAGCAGTTCTTC.

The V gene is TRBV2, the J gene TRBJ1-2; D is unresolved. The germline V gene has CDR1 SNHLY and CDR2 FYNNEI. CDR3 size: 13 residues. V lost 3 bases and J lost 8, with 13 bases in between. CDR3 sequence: CASSDKGVGGYTF. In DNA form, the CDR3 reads TGTGCCAGCAGTGATAAGGGAGTAGGGGGCTACACCTTC.

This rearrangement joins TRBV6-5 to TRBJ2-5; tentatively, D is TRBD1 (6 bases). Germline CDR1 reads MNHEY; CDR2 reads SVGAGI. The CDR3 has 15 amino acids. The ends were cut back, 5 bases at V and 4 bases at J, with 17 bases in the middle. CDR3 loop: CASSPLNRVGETQYF. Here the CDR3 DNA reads TGTGCCAGCAGTCCTTTAAACAGGGTCGGAGAGACCCAGTACTTC.

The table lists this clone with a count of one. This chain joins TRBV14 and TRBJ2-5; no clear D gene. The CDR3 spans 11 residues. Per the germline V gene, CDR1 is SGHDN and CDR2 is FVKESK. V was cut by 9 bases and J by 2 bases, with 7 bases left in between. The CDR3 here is CASDTQETQYF. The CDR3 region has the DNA TGTGCCAGTGACACTCAAGAGACCCAGTACTTC.

CDR3 amino acids: CASSRDSNSYNSPLHF. The CDR3 DNA follows: TGTGCCAGCAGCCGGGACAGTAACTCCTATAATTCACCCCTCCACTTT. The chain combines TRBV6-4 with TRBJ1-6; the match to TRBD1 covers 7 bases. Germline CDR1 and CDR2: MRHNA and SNTAGT. The CDR3 totals 16 residues. V shed 6 bases and J 0 bases; nucleotides not matched to a gene: 5.

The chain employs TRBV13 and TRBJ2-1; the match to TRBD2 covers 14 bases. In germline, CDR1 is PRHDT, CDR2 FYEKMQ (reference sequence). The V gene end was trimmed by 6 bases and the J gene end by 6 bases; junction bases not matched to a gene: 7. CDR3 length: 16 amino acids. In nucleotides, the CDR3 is TGTGCCAGCAGGCGGACTAGCGGGGGGACCTCCAATGAGCAGTTCTTC. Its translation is CASRRTSGGTSNEQFF.

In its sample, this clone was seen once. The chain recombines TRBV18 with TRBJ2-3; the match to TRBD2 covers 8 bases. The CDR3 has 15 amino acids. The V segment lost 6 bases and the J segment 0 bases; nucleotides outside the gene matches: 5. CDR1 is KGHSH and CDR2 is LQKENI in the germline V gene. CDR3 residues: CASSQGLASTDTQYF. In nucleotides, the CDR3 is TGTGCCAGCTCCCAAGGACTAGCCAGCACAGATACGCAGTATTTT. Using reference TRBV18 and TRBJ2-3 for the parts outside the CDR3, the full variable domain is NAGVMQNPRHLVRRRGQEARLRCSPMKGHSHVYWYRQLPEEGLKFMVYLQKENIIDESGMPKERFSAEFPKEGPSILRIQQVVRGDSAAYFCASSQGLASTDTQYFGPGTRLTVL.

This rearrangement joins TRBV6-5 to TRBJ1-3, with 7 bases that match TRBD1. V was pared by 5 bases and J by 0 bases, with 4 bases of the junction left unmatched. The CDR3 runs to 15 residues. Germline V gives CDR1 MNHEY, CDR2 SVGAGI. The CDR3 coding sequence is TGTGCCAGCAGTCAGACAGGGCACTCTGGAAACACCATATATTTT. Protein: CASSQTGHSGNTIYF.

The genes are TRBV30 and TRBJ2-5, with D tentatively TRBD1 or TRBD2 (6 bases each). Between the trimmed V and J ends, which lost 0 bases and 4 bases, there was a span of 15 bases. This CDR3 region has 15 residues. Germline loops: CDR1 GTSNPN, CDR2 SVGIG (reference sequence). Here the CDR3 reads CAWSVGGPGRETQYF. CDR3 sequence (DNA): TGTGCCTGGAGTGTTGGGGGCCCCGGGAGAGAGACCCAGTACTTC. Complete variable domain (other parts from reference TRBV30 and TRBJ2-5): SQTIHQWPATLVQPVGSPLSLECTVEGTSNPNLYWYRQAAGRGLQLLFYSVGIGQISSEVPQNLSASRPQDRQFILSSKKLLLSDSGFYLCAWSVGGPGRETQYFGPGTRLLVL.

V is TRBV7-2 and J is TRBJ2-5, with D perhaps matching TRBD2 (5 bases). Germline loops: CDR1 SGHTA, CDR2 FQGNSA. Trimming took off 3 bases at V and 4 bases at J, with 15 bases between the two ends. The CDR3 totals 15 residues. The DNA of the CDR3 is TGTGCCAGCAGCTTCGCCGGGAACACGGGAGAGACCCAGTACTTC. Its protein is CASSFAGNTGETQYF.

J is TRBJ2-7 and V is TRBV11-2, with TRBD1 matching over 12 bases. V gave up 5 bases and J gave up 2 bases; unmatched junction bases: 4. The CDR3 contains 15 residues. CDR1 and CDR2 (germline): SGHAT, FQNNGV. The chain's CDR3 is CASSRRDRGPYEQYF. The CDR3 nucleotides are TGTGCCAGCAGCCGTCGGGACAGGGGGCCCTACGAGCAGTACTTC.

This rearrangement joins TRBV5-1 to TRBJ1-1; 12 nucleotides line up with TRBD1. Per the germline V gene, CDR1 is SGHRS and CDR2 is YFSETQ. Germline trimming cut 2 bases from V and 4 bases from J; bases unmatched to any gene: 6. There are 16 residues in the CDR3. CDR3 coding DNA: TGCGCCAGCAGCTTCCGGGACAGGGGGCGAGTCACTGAAGCTTTCTTT. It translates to CASSFRDRGRVTEAFF. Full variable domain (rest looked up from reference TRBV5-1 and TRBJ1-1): KAGVTQTPRYLIKTRGQQVTLSCSPISGHRSVSWYQQTPGQGLQFLFEYFSETQRNKGNFPGRFSGRQFSNSRSEMNVSTLELGDSALYLCASSFRDRGRVTEAFFGQGTRLTVV.